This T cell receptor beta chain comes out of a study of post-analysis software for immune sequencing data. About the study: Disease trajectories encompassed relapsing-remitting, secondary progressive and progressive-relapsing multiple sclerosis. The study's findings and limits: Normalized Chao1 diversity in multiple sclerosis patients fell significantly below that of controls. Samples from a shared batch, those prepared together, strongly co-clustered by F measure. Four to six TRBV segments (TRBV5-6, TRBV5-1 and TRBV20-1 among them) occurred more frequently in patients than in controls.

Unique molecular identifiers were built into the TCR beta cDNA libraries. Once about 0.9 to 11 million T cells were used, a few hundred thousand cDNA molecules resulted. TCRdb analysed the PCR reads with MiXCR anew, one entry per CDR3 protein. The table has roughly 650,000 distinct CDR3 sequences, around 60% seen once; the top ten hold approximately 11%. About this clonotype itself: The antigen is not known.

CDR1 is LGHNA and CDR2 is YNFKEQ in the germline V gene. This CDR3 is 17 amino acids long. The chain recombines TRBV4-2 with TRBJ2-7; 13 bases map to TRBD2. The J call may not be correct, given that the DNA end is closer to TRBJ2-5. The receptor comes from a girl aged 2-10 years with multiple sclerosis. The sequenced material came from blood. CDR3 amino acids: CASSRGTSGVIGETQYF. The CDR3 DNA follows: TGTGCCAGCAGCCGAGGGACTAGCGGGGTAATCGGGGAGACCCAGTACTTC.